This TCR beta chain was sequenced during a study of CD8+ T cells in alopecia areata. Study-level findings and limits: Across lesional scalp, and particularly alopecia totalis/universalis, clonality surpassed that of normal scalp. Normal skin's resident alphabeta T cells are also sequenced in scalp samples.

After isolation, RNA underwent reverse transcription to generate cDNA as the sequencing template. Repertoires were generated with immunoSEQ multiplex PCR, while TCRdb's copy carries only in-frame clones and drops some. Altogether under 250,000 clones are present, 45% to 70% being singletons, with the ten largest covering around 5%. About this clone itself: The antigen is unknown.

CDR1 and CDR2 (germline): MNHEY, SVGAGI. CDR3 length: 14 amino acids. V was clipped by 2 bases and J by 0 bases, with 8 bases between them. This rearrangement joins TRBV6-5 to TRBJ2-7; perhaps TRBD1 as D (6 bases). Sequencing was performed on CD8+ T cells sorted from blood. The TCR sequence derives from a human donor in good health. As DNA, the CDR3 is TGTGCCAGCAGTTACGGACAGAGCTCCTACGAGCAGTACTTC. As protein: CASSYGQSSYEQYF.